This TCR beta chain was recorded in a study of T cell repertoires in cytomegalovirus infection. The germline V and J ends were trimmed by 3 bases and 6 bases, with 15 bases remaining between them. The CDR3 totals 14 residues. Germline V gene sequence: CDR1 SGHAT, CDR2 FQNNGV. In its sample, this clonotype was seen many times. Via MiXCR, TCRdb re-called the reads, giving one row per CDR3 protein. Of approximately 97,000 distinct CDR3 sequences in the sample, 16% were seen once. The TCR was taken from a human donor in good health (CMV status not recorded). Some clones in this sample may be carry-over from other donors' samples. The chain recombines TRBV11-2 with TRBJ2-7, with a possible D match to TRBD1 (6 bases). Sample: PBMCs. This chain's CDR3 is CASSLGAGLGEQYF. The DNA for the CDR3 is TGTGCCAGCAGCTTGGGGGCAGGGTTGGGCGAGCAGTACTTC.